The sequence of this T cell receptor (beta chain) was determined in a study of T cells in Graves' hyperthyroidism and ophthalmopathy. Looking at the study overall: The initial diagnosis was the point when peripheral blood was collected, ahead of any treatment.

This clonotype occurred many times. Germline CDR1 KGHSH, CDR2 LQKENI. The CDR3 is made up of 14 amino acids. Trimming cost V 2 bases and J 2 bases, with 10 bases left between them. Regions amplified from RNA transcripts were the TCR beta CDR3 regions. Primed by the HTBI set, a first-round RT-PCR was run on the TCR CDR3. From the multiplex PCR reads, TCRdb called clonotypes with MiXCR, one entry per CDR3 protein. The sample carries around 450,000 distinct CDR3 sequences, 15% to 19% recorded once. This chain connects TRBV18 to TRBJ2-7; D call uncertain. The clonotype was recovered from a woman under 30 with Graves' hyperthyroidism. Sequencing was performed on blood. CDR3 residues: CASSPSNSAYEQYF. In DNA form, the CDR3 reads TGTGCCAGCTCACCAAGTAACAGCGCCTACGAGCAGTACTTC. Full variable domain (rest looked up from reference TRBV18 and TRBJ2-7): NAGVMQNPRHLVRRRGQEARLRCSPMKGHSHVYWYRQLPEEGLKFMVYLQKENIIDESGMPKERFSAEFPKEGPSILRIQQVVRGDSAAYFCASSPSNSAYEQYFGPGTRLTVT.